The 7 T cell receptor beta chains below come from one sample, sequenced in a study of Siglec-9 on CD8 T cells in melanoma. TCRdb's table, derived via immunoSEQ multiplex PCR, lists solely in-frame clones and lacks some. The repertoire has 36,000 or so clones, approximately 83% of them found once; the top ten carry around 1.7%. Sequencing input: Siglec-9- CD8+ T cells sorted from blood. The source is a human donor in good health.

This clone has a handful of counts. This chain connects TRBV18 to TRBJ1-2; no reliable D call. This CDR3 spans 12 amino acids. Germline values: CDR1 KGHSH, CDR2 LQKENI. Trimming removed 5 bases at V and 4 bases at J, with 8 bases between. The CDR3 loop is CASSDGIYGYTF. CDR3 bases: TGTGCCAGCTCAGATGGGATCTATGGCTACACCTTC.

The genes are TRBV7-2 and TRBJ2-7; D is ambiguous. The CDR3 is 14 residues long. From germline, CDR1 is SGHTA and CDR2 FQGNSA. V lost 5 bases and J 3 bases, leaving 14 bases between the germline ends. The CDR3 spells CASSPSTWDYEQYF. Here the CDR3 DNA reads TGTGCCAGCAGCCCATCCACATGGGACTACGAGCAGTACTTC.

The J gene is TRBJ1-2, the V gene TRBV2; D is unresolved. The CDR3 sequence is 14 residues long. The germline CDR1 and CDR2 sequences are SNHLY and FYNNEI. The V and J ends lost 6 bases and 3 bases respectively, with 14 bases between them. The CDR3 region is CASRDLYGHYGYTF. CDR3 nucleotides: TGTGCCAGCAGGGACTTGTATGGCCACTATGGCTACACCTTC.

This clone came up once. This chain uses TRBV7-9 with TRBJ2-7, with unresolved D. V lost 1 base, J lost 3 bases, and 7 bases lay in between. Germline assignment: CDR1 SEHNR and CDR2 FQNEAQ (reference sequence). The CDR3 contains 13 residues. The CDR3 loop is CASSLDGLYEQYF. The CDR3 coding sequence is TGTGCCAGCAGCTTAGATGGCCTCTACGAGCAGTACTTC. Full variable domain (rest looked up from reference TRBV7-9 and TRBJ2-7): DTGVSQNPRHKITKRGQNVTFRCDPISEHNRLYWYRQTLGQGPEFLTYFQNEAQLEKSRLLSDRFSAERPKGSFSTLEIQRTEQGDSAMYLCASSLDGLYEQYFGPGTRLTVT.

J is TRBJ2-3 and V is TRBV15; D gene uncertain. Germline V gene lookup returns CDR1 LNHNV and CDR2 YYDKDF (reference sequence). Trimming pared 3 bases from V and 2 bases from J, leaving 6 bases between. The CDR3 has 13 amino acids. The DNA of the CDR3 is TGTGCCACCAGCAGGGCTAACACAGATACGCAGTATTTT. It yields the protein CATSRANTDTQYF.

This clone was detected only once. The chain combines TRBV6-6 with TRBJ2-1; D gene uncertain. The CDR3 contains 13 residues. CDR1 is MNHNY and CDR2 is SVGAGI in the germline V gene (reference sequence). Trimming removed 0 bases from V and 9 bases from J, with 9 bases in between. The CDR3 is CASSYSQGIEQFF. In DNA, the CDR3 is TGTGCCAGCAGTTACTCGCAAGGCATTGAGCAGTTCTTC.

The chain joins TRBV19 to TRBJ2-7; D may correspond to TRBD1 or TRBD2 (5 bases each). Germline V gene data show CDR1 as LNHDA and CDR2 as SQIVND (reference sequence). The CDR3 sequence is 15 residues long. V was cut by 3 bases and J by 0 bases, with 12 bases left in between. DNA of the CDR3: TGTGCCAGTAGTATTGCGTGGGACGGCTCCTACGAGCAGTACTTC. Protein: CASSIAWDGSYEQYF.